This T cell receptor beta chain was retrieved from a study of blood T cell repertoires in COVID-19. Whole-study context: Acute and convalescent COVID-19 specimens originated in the United States, Italy and Spain. In each case, the material was cDNA or gDNA derived from T cells, B-cell-depleted T cells, or PBMCs.

Repertoires were generated with immunoSEQ multiplex PCR, while TCRdb's copy carries only in-frame clones and drops some. The profile shows about 240,000 clones, about 90% of them singletons. The clonotype originates from a man in his fifties or sixties with acute or convalescent COVID-19. The sequenced sample was peripheral blood.

The CDR3 here is CASFAPSEKYSNQPQHF. The CDR3, as DNA: TGTGCCAGTTTTGCCCCTTCAGAAAAATATAGCAATCAGCCCCAGCATTTT. The rearrangement links TRBV28 to TRBJ1-5; D not certain. From germline, CDR1 is MDHEN and CDR2 SYDVKM. The CDR3 covers 17 residues. Trimming removed 9 bases from V and 0 bases from J, with 21 bases in between.